Listed below are T cell receptor beta chains from one sample, sequenced in a study of blood T cell repertoires in COVID-19. The repertoire was sequenced with immunoSEQ multiplex PCR; TCRdb's copy has only in-frame clones and lacks some. This table has 120,000 to 150,000 clones, approximately 83% appearing once. The sequenced sample was peripheral blood. Receptor source: a woman in her sixties or seventies with COVID-19, enrolled during active disease. CDR3s include the opening cysteine and the closing phenylalanine or tryptophan. D genes are given only for firm matches. Where a row states a size, it is once, few, many or the class of an expanded clone; other rows omit it.

clone_size | j_call | v_call | d_call | cdr3_nt | cdr3_aa
once | TRBJ1-2 | TRBV4-2 | - | TGTGCCAGCAGCCAACCGACTAAATCTTGGGATGGCTACACCTTC | CASSQPTKSWDGYTF
- | TRBJ2-2 | TRBV7-8 | - | TGTGCCAGCAGGTCCGGGACTTCGCCCCTCACCGGGGAGCTGTTTTTT | CASRSGTSPLTGELFF
- | TRBJ1-4 | TRBV6-2/TRBV6-3 | TRBD1 | TGTGCCAGCAGTGACCCGGGACAGGGGAGTGAAAAACTGTTTTTT | CASSDPGQGSEKLFF
- | TRBJ1-1 | TRBV7-9 | - | TGTGCCAGTCTTCCTGCGGGGAACACTGAAGCTTTCTTT | CASLPAGNTEAFF
- | TRBJ2-7 | TRBV14 | - | TGTGCCAGCAGCCCCGACGCCGGCGGGTCATACTTC | CASSPDAGGSYF
- | TRBJ2-5 | TRBV6-1 | - | TGTGCCAGCAGTGAAGCGCACCAGGGCCTGGAGCAAGAGACCCAGTACTTC | CASSEAHQGLEQETQYF
- | TRBJ2-2 | TRBV9 | - | TGTGCCAGCAGCGCCCAGTTGAACACCGGGGAGCTGTTTTTT | CASSAQLNTGELFF
- | TRBJ1-6 | TRBV7-2 | TRBD1 | TGTGCCAGCAGCGAAACAGGGGTAGGCGGTTCACCCCTCCACTTT | CASSETGVGGSPLHF
- | TRBJ1-3 | TRBV10-3 | - | TGTGCCATCAGACGGGACACCTCTGGAAACACCATATATTTT | CAIRRDTSGNTIYF
- | TRBJ1-2 | TRBV5-6 | - | TGTGCCAGTAAAGGCGACATTAACTATGGCTACACCTTC | CASKGDINYGYTF
- | TRBJ2-7 | TRBV4-2 | TRBD1 | TGTGCCAGCAGCCAAGATGCGACAGGGGTAGCCTACGAGCAGTACTTC | CASSQDATGVAYEQYF
- | TRBJ1-2 | TRBV9 | TRBD1 | TGTGCCAGCAGCCCAGGGGGCAACTATGGCTACACCTTC | CASSPGGNYGYTF
- | TRBJ1-1 | TRBV30 | - | TGTGCCTGGAGAAAGAGTATCGAGGGTCCTGAAGCTTTCTTT | CAWRKSIEGPEAFF
once | TRBJ1-4 | TRBV19 | - | TGTGCCAGTAGTATTCGTGGCGGGGCTAATGAAAAACTGTTTTTT | CASSIRGGANEKLFF
- | TRBJ1-2 | TRBV19 | - | TGTGCCAGCGGAATCACAGGGTTCGATGGCTACACCTTC | CASGITGFDGYTF
- | TRBJ2-1 | TRBV2 | TRBD1 | TGTGCCAGCTATGACCCGGGACAGGGGACGGGTGAGCAGTTCTTC | CASYDPGQGTGEQFF
- | TRBJ2-7 | TRBV12-3/TRBV12-4 | - | TGTGCCAGCAGTTCCCCTGTCCCCTACGAGCAGTACTTC | CASSSPVPYEQYF
- | TRBJ1-3 | TRBV24-1 | TRBD1 | TGTCCGCGACTAATTTTACCGGGACAGTACTTCTTGGGGTGGGGAAACACCATATATTTT | CPRLILPGQYFLGWGNTIYF
- | TRBJ2-5 | TRBV19 | - | TGTGCCAGTATAATGGAGGAGACCCAGTACTTC | CASIMEETQYF
- | TRBJ2-7 | TRBV9 | TRBD1 | TGTGCCAGCAGCGCGACAGGGGCCTCCTACGAGCAGTACTTC | CASSATGASYEQYF
- | TRBJ2-3 | TRBV10-3 | - | TGTGCCATCAGTGAGCCCTCTTTCGTAGCGACGGTGGTGGCGGATACGCAGTATTTT | CAISEPSFVATVVADTQYF
- | TRBJ2-5 | TRBV7-9 | TRBD2 | TGTGCCAGCAGCCCCTCCCACGGGGGGATTGAGACCCAGTACTTC | CASSPSHGGIETQYF
- | TRBJ1-5 | TRBV6-5 | - | TGTGCCAGCCGGGAACTTCTTGGCAATCAGCCCCAGCATTTT | CASRELLGNQPQHF
- | TRBJ1-2 | TRBV27 | - | TGTGCCAGCAGTTTCATCGCGGGCGGTGGCTACACCTTC | CASSFIAGGGYTF
- | TRBJ1-2 | TRBV5-6 | TRBD1 | TGTGCCAGCAGCTTAATGACAGGGAATGGCTACACCTTC | CASSLMTGNGYTF
- | TRBJ1-1 | TRBV7-9 | TRBD1 | TGTGCCAGCAGCTTAGGGGGGACAGATGAAGCTTTCTTT | CASSLGGTDEAFF
- | TRBJ2-3 | TRBV11-3 | TRBD1 | TGTGCCAGCAGCCCAGATCCGGGACAGGTCACAGATACGCAGTATTTT | CASSPDPGQVTDTQYF
- | TRBJ2-1 | TRBV7-3 | TRBD1 | TGTGCCAGCAGCTCCGACCGGACAGGGATCGAGTTCTTC | CASSSDRTGIEFF
once | TRBJ1-6 | TRBV27 | - | TGTGCCAGCAGTAAGGGAACGGGGGGGCCCCTCCACTTT | CASSKGTGGPLHF
- | TRBJ1-1 | TRBV29-1 | - | TGCAGCGTTGAGGCGGTCGGGGGCACTGAAGCTTTCTTT | CSVEAVGGTEAFF
- | TRBJ1-4 | TRBV7-8 | TRBD1 | TGTGCCAGCGGCCGGGACAGGGAAGAAGGGGAAAAACTGTTTTTT | CASGRDREEGEKLFF
once | TRBJ2-1 | TRBV2 | TRBD2 | TGTGCCAGCAGCTACGGATCTAGCGGGGGGGAGAATGAGCAGTTCTTC | CASSYGSSGGENEQFF
- | TRBJ1-6 | TRBV2 | TRBD1 | TGTGCCAGCAGTAAAATTGCCGGGACAGGTATTTCACCCCTCCACTTT | CASSKIAGTGISPLHF
- | TRBJ1-4 | TRBV4-1 | - | TGCGCCAGCAGCCAAGATACAGGGTTGGGTGAAAAACTGTTTTTT | CASSQDTGLGEKLFF
- | TRBJ2-7 | TRBV27 | TRBD2 | TGTGCCAGCAGCGGGACTAGCGGGTCCGAAGGCGAGCAGTACTTC | CASSGTSGSEGEQYF